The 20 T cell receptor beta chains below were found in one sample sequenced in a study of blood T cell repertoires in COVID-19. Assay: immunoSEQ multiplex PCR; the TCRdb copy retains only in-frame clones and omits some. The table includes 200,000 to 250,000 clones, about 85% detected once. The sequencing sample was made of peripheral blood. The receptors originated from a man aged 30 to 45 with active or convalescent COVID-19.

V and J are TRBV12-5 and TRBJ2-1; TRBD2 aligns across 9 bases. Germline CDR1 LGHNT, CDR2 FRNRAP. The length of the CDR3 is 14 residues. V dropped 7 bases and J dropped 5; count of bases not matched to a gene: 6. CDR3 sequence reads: CASAGTSKNNEQFF. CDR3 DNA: TGTGCTAGTGCCGGGACTAGCAAAAACAATGAGCAGTTCTTC. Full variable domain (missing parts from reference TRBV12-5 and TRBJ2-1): DARVTQTPRHKVTEMGQEVTMRCQPILGHNTVFWYRQTMMQGLELLAYFRNRAPLDDSGMPKDRFSAEMPDATLATLKIQPSEPRDSAVYFCASAGTSKNNEQFFGPGTRLTVL.

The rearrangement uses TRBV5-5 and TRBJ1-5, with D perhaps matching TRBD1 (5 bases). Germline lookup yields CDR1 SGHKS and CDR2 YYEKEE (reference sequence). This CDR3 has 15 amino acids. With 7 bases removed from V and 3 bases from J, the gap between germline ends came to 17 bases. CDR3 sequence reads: CASSLWEGHNQPQHF. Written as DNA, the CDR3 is TGTGCCAGCTCGCTTTGGGAGGGGCACAATCAGCCCCAGCATTTT.

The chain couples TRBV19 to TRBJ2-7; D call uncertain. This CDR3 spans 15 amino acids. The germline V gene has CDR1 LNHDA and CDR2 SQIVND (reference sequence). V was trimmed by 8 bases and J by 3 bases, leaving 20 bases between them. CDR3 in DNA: TGTGCCAGTTCCCGTCACAGAACCCTCGACTACGAGCAGTACTTC. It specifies CASSRHRTLDYEQYF.

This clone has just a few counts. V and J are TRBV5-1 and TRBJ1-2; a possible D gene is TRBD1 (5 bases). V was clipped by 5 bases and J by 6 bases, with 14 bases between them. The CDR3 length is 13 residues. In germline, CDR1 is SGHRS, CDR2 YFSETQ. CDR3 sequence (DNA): TGCGCCAGCAGAATCGCCATAGGGGATGGCTACACCTTC. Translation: CASRIAIGDGYTF. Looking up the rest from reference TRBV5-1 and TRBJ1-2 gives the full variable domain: KAGVTQTPRYLIKTRGQQVTLSCSPISGHRSVSWYQQTPGQGLQFLFEYFSETQRNKGNFPGRFSGRQFSNSRSEMNVSTLELGDSALYLCASRIAIGDGYTFGSGTRLTVV.

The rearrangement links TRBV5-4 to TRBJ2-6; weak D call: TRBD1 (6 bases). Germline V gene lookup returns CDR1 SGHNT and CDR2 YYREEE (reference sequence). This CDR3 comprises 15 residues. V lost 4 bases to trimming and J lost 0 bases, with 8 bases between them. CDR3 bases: TGTGCCAGCAGCCTCAGGGGCTCTGGGGCCAACGTCCTGACTTTC. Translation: CASSLRGSGANVLTF.

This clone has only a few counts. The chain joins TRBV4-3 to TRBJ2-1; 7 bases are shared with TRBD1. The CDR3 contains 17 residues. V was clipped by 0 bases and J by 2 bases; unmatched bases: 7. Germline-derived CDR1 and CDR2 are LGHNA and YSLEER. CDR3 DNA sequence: TGCGCCAGCAGCCAAGATCTCGGGCAGGGGGCCTACAATGAGCAGTTCTTC. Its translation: CASSQDLGQGAYNEQFF.

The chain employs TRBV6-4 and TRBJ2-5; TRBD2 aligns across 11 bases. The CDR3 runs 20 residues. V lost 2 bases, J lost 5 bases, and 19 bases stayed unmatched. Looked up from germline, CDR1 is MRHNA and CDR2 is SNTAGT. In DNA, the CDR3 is TGTGCCAGCAGTGACCCCGGGGAAACTAGCGGGAGTTCAGGTTTGGAGACCCAGTACTTC. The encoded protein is CASSDPGETSGSSGLETQYF.

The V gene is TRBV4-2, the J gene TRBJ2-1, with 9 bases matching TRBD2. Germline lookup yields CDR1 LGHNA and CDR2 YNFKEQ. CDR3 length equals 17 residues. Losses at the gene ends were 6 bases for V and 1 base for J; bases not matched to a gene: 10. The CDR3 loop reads CASRPQAGGGSYNEQFF. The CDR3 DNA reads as TGTGCCAGCAGGCCCCAGGCGGGAGGGGGGTCCTACAATGAGCAGTTCTTC.

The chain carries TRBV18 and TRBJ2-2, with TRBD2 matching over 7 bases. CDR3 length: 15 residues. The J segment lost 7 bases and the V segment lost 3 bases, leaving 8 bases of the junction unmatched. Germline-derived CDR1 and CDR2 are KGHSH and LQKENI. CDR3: CASSPGGRDYGELFF. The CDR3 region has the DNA TGTGCCAGCTCACCCGGTGGACGGGACTACGGGGAGCTGTTTTTT.

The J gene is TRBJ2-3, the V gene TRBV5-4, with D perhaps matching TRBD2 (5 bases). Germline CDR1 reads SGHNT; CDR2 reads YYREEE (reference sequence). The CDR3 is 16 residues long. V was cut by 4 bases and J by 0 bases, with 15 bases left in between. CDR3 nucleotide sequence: TGTGCCAGCAGCCCTGGCTTGGAGGAGAGCACAGATACGCAGTATTTT. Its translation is CASSPGLEESTDTQYF.

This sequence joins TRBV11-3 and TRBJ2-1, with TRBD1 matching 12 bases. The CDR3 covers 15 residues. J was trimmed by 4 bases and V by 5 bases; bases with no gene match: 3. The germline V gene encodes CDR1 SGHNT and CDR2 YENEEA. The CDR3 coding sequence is TGTGCCAGCAGCCCGGGACAGGGGGCTTACAATGAGCAGTTCTTC. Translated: CASSPGQGAYNEQFF. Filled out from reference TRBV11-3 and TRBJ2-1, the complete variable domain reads EAGVVQSPRYKIIEKKQPVAFWCNPISGHNTLYWYLQNLGQGPELLIRYENEEAVDDSQLPKDRFSAERLKGVDSTLKIQPAELGDSAVYLCASSPGQGAYNEQFFGPGTRLTVL.

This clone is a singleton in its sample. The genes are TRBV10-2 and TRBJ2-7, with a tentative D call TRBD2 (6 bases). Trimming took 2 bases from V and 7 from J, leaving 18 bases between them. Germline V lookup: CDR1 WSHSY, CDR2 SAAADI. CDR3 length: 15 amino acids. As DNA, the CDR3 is TGCGCCAGCAGTGAGCCGGGGGACGGTATCTGGGAGCAGTACTTC. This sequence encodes CASSEPGDGIWEQYF.

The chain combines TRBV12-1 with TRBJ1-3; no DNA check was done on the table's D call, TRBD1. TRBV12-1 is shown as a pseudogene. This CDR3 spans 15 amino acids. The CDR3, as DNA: TGTGCCAGCAGCCTGCACAGGGGGCCTGGAAACACCATATATTTT. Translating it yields CASSLHRGPGNTIYF.

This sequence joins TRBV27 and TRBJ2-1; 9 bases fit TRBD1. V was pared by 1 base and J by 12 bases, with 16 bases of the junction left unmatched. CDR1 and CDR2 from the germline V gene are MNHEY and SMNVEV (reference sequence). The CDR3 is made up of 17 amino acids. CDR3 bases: TGTGCCAGCAGTTTATGGGGGCGGGACAGGGCCGGGGGCGGGCAGTTCTTC. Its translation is CASSLWGRDRAGGGQFF.

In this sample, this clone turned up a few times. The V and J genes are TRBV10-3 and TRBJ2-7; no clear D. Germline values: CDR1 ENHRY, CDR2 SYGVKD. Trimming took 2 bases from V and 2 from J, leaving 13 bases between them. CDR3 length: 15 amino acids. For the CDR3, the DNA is TGTGCCATCAGTGAGGCGTCAGGCCAACCCTACGAGCAGTACTTC. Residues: CAISEASGQPYEQYF.

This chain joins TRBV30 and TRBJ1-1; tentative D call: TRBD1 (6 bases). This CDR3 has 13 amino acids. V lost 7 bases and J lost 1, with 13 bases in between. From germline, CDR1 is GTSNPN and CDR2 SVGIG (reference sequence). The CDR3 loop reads CASKGGKNTEAFF. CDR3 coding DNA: TGTGCCTCGAAAGGGGGAAAGAACACTGAAGCTTTCTTT.

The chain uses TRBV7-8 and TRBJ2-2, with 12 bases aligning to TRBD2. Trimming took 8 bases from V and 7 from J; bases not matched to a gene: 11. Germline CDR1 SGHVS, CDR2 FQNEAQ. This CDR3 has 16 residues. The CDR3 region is CASGPSSGGAVGELFF. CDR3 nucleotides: TGTGCCAGCGGCCCTTCTAGCGGGGGGGCGGTCGGGGAGCTGTTTTTT.

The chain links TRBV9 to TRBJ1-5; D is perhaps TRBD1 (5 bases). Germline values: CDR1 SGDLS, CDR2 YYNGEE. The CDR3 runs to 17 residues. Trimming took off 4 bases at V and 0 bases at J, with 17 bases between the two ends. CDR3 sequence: CASSPRDGALSNQPQHF. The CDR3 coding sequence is TGTGCCAGCAGCCCCCGTGATGGGGCCCTTAGCAATCAGCCCCAGCATTTT.

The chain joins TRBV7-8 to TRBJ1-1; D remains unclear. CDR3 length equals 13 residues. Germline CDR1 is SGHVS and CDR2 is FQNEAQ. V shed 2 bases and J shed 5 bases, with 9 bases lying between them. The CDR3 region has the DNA TGTGCCAGCAGCTTAATGACCGGGACTGAAGCTTTCTTT. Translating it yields CASSLMTGTEAFF.

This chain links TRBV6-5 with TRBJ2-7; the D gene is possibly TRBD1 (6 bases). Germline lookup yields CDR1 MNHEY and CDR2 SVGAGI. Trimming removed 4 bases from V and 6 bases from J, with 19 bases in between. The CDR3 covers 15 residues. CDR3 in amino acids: CASSFETEGVPEQYF. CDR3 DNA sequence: TGTGCCAGCAGTTTCGAGACCGAGGGGGTCCCCGAGCAGTACTTC.